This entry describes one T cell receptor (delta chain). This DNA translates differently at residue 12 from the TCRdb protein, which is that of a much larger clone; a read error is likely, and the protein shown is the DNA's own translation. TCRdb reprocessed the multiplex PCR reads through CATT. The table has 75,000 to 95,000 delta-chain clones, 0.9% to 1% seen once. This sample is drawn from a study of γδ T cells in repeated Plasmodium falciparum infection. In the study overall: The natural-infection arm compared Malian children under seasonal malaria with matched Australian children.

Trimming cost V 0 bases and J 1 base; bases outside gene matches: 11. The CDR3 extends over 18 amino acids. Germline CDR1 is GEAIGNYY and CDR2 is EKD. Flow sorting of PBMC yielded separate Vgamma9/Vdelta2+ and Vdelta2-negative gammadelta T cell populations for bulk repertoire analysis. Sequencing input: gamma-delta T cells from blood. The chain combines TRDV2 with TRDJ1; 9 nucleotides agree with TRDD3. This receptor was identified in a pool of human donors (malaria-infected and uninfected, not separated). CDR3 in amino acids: CACDTVGGDTLCTDKLIF. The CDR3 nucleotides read TGTGCCTGTGACACCGTAGGGGGGGATACTCTGTGCACCGATAAACTCATCTTT.